These 27 T cell receptor beta chains were sequenced from one sample in a study of PD-1 blockade in classical Hodgkin lymphoma (dated by TCRdb to 2020 to 2021). This specimen's time point label, per the study, means: cycle 2 day 1 (C2D1) of nivolumab. Relapse after autologous stem cell transplantation had occurred in all trial patients, and cohorts A, B and C were distinguished by prior brentuximab vedotin exposure. Library preparation employed the immunoSEQ multiplex PCR assay. TCRdb holds this immuneACCESS table with in-frame rearrangements only. Some clones are missing; in checked studies, unresolved V genes explain under half, and the rest has no known cause. The sample includes 90,000 to 100,000 clones, with roughly nine tenths observed a single time. The ten largest clones take up approximately 11% of the sample. Source: peripheral blood mononuclear cells (PBMCs), taken before the second cycle of nivolumab. Receptor source: a human donor with classical Hodgkin lymphoma.

The chain employs TRBV5-1 and TRBJ2-1, with 11 nucleotides matching TRBD1. The CDR3 is 15 amino acids. The V gene's germline CDR1 is SGHRS and CDR2 YFSETQ. Trimming cost V 3 bases and J 4 bases; bases outside gene matches: 3. This CDR3 is CASSSGTGGYNEQFF. CDR3 DNA sequence: TGCGCCAGCAGCTCCGGGACAGGGGGTTACAATGAGCAGTTCTTC.

The rearrangement links TRBV9 to TRBJ2-3; D call uncertain. V dropped 0 bases and J dropped 4 bases, with 3 bases sitting between them. The germline V gene encodes CDR1 SGDLS and CDR2 YYNGEE. The CDR3 consists of 12 residues. CDR3 residues: CASSVGADTQYF. CDR3 sequence (DNA): TGTGCCAGCAGCGTAGGGGCAGATACGCAGTATTTT.

J is TRBJ1-1 and V is TRBV30, with D maybe TRBD1 (5 bases). Trimming removed 4 bases at V and 8 bases at J, with 17 bases between. Germline CDR1 reads GTSNPN; CDR2 reads SVGIG (reference sequence). The CDR3 has 13 residues. CDR3 nucleotide sequence: TGTGCCTGGACTCTGAACTCCGGGACGGAAGCTTTCTTT. Translated: CAWTLNSGTEAFF. The whole variable domain, remainder taken from reference TRBV30 and TRBJ1-1, is SQTIHQWPATLVQPVGSPLSLECTVEGTSNPNLYWYRQAAGRGLQLLFYSVGIGQISSEVPQNLSASRPQDRQFILSSKKLLLSDSGFYLCAWTLNSGTEAFFGQGTRLTVV.

In DNA form, the CDR3 reads TGTGCCAGTAGTACCCTAGCGAGCTCCTACAATGAGCAGTTCTTC. Residues: CASSTLASSYNEQFF. This chain uses TRBV19 with TRBJ2-1; a possible D gene is TRBD2 (6 bases). Trimming removed 4 bases from V and 0 bases from J, with 10 bases in between. Germline V gene sequence: CDR1 LNHDA, CDR2 SQIVND (reference sequence). CDR3 length: 15 residues.

The chain is built from TRBV7-8 and TRBJ2-1; 7 nucleotides line up with TRBD2. The CDR3 contains 19 residues. Germline CDR1 reads SGHVS; CDR2 reads FQNEAQ. With 2 bases clipped from V and 8 bases from J, the junction kept 21 bases outside the gene matches. CDR3 protein: CASSLPRTWNGRGNDEQFF. Written as DNA, the CDR3 is TGTGCCAGCAGCTTACCTAGAACCTGGAATGGGCGGGGGAACGATGAGCAGTTCTTC.

This clone occurred once. The V call is TRBV19, the J call TRBJ1-1; D is unclear. The CDR3 contains 12 residues. The germline V gene encodes CDR1 LNHDA and CDR2 SQIVND (reference sequence). The V end was cut by 3 bases, the J end by 4 bases, with 6 bases between. The CDR3 coding sequence is TGTGCCAGTAGTATTGGTCTCACTGAAGCTTTCTTT. This translates into CASSIGLTEAFF.

The chain joins TRBV4-1 to TRBJ1-1; the D is unclear. Germline CDR1 is MGHRA and CDR2 is YSYEKL. This CDR3 is built from 14 residues. V was pared by 0 bases and J by 0 bases, with 5 bases between. The DNA of the CDR3 is TGCGCCAGCAGCCAAGATCCCATGAACACTGAAGCTTTCTTT. Translating it yields CASSQDPMNTEAFF.

This chain uses TRBV2 with TRBJ1-2, with TRBD1 matching 7 bases. Germline V gives CDR1 SNHLY, CDR2 FYNNEI. CDR3 size: 13 residues. J lost 4 bases, V lost 6 bases, and 5 bases had no gene match. CDR3 sequence reads: CASSEGASYGYTF. CDR3 bases: TGTGCCAGCAGCGAGGGGGCCAGCTATGGCTACACCTTC.

This clone was detected only once. CDR3 protein: CASSVEASGSHEQFF. The CDR3 DNA sequence: TGTGCCAGCAGCGTGGAAGCTAGCGGGAGTCATGAGCAGTTCTTC. The chain has TRBV13 and TRBJ2-1; 10 bases map to TRBD2. Germline V CDR1 and CDR2: PRHDT, FYEKMQ (reference sequence). This CDR3 is built from 15 residues. J was trimmed by 8 bases and V by 5 bases; bases with no gene match: 9.

This chain joins TRBV6-5 and TRBJ2-1, with no clear D. CDR1 is MNHEY and CDR2 is SVGAGI in the germline V gene. V gave up 6 bases and J gave up 6 bases, with 12 bases separating them. This CDR3 is 13 amino acids long. The CDR3, as DNA: TGTGCCAGCAGGCTAGACCCCCGCAATGAGCAGTTCTTC. It encodes CASRLDPRNEQFF.

The rearrangement uses TRBV5-1 and TRBJ2-1; unclear D gene. V lost 0 bases and J lost 9, with 7 bases in between. The CDR3 is 12 residues long. Germline lookup yields CDR1 SGHRS and CDR2 YFSETQ. The CDR3: CASSLDSREQFF. Here the CDR3 DNA reads TGCGCCAGCAGCTTGGATTCTCGTGAGCAGTTCTTC.

This clone is a singleton in its sample. The rearrangement links TRBV25-1 to TRBJ1-1; D might be TRBD1 (6 bases). The CDR3 is 15 amino acids. Germline CDR1 is MGHDK and CDR2 is SYGVNS. Between the trimmed V and J ends, which lost 3 bases and 3 bases, there was a span of 14 bases. The CDR3 sequence is CASSEGPGGHTEAFF. The CDR3 coding sequence is TGTGCCAGCAGTGAGGGCCCTGGGGGGCACACTGAAGCTTTCTTT.

The CDR3 DNA follows: TGTGCCAGCAGCTTAGCCGTTCTGGATCGCGGGAGGTCCAATGAGCAGTTCTTC. Translated, it gives CASSLAVLDRGRSNEQFF. The rearrangement links TRBV11-2 to TRBJ2-1; 8 positions agree with TRBD2. The germline V gene encodes CDR1 SGHAT and CDR2 FQNNGV. The CDR3 spans 18 residues. J was trimmed by 6 bases and V by 1 base; bases with no gene match: 14.

The rearrangement links TRBV4-1 to TRBJ2-7; 7 bases fit TRBD1. The CDR3 extends over 15 amino acids. Germline V gene sequence: CDR1 MGHRA, CDR2 YSYEKL. Germline trimming cut 3 bases from V and 3 bases from J; bases unmatched to any gene: 8. CDR3 protein: CASSHSGTANYEQYF. The CDR3 DNA is TGCGCCAGCAGCCACTCCGGGACAGCCAACTACGAGCAGTACTTC.

The CDR3 region has the DNA TGTGCCAGCAGCCGAGGACGAAATCAGCCCCAGCATTTT. Its protein product is CASSRGRNQPQHF. The V and J genes are TRBV7-2 and TRBJ1-5; D ambiguous. CDR3 length: 13 residues. Germline loops: CDR1 SGHTA, CDR2 FQGNSA. With 5 bases removed from V and 4 bases from J, the gap between germline ends came to 9 bases.

The J gene is TRBJ2-7, the V gene TRBV6-6, with 8 bases matching TRBD2. Germline lookup yields CDR1 MNHNY and CDR2 SVGAGI (reference sequence). Trimming at V came to 2 bases and at J to 2 bases, leaving 5 bases not matched to a gene. CDR3 length: 15 amino acids. The CDR3 loop is CASSYLMGLAYEQYF. CDR3 bases: TGTGCCAGCAGTTACCTTATGGGACTAGCCTACGAGCAGTACTTC.

V usage is TRBV4-1 and J usage is TRBJ2-1; D tentatively reads TRBD1 or TRBD2 (5 bases each). The V end lost 1 base, the J end lost 8 bases, and 12 bases lay between the germline ends. CDR3 length: 14 residues. The germline gives CDR1 MGHRA, CDR2 YSYEKL. CDR3 DNA sequence: TGCGCCAGCAGCCAAGTACGAGGGGCCGATGAGCAGTTCTTC. This sequence encodes CASSQVRGADEQFF.

The rearrangement joins TRBV5-8 to TRBJ1-5; D is perhaps TRBD1 (5 bases). V was shortened by 1 base and J by 7 bases, with 12 bases between the two germline ends. The CDR3 is 14 residues long. CDR1 and CDR2 (germline): SGHTS, YDEGEE. DNA for the CDR3: TGTGCCAGCAGCTTGTCTGGAGGGGAGCAGCCCCAGCATTTT. Translated, it gives CASSLSGGEQPQHF.

This clone was observed a handful of times. The genes are TRBV30 and TRBJ1-1; D unclear. V lost 4 bases and J lost 6, with 9 bases in between. The CDR3 extends over 11 amino acids. CDR1 GTSNPN and CDR2 SVGIG come from the germline V gene (reference sequence). The CDR3 sequence is CAWTWGAEAFF. The CDR3 nucleotides read TGTGCCTGGACCTGGGGTGCTGAAGCTTTCTTT.

The chain employs TRBV20-1 and TRBJ1-1; possible D gene TRBD1, 5 bases. The CDR3 is made up of 11 amino acids. From germline, CDR1 is DFQATT and CDR2 SNEGSKA (reference sequence). The ends were cut back, 7 bases at V and 2 bases at J, with 8 bases in the middle. The CDR3 protein is CSGQRNTEAFF. In nucleotides, the CDR3 is TGCAGTGGACAGAGAAACACTGAAGCTTTCTTT.

The chain couples TRBV4-2 to TRBJ2-2; 8 nucleotides line up with TRBD2. Germline lookup yields CDR1 LGHNA and CDR2 YNFKEQ. The CDR3 is 15 amino acids. The V and J ends lost 4 bases and 7 bases, in that order; junction bases with no gene match: 8. This chain's CDR3 is CASSRGLEWSGELFF. DNA for the CDR3: TGTGCCAGCAGCCGGGGACTAGAGTGGAGCGGGGAGCTGTTTTTT.

The chain carries TRBV18 and TRBJ2-1, with TRBD2 matching over 13 bases. The ends lost 6 bases at V and 10 bases at J; junction bases unmatched: 6. This CDR3 has 14 residues. Germline V gene data show CDR1 as KGHSH and CDR2 as LQKENI. Here the CDR3 reads CASSGLAGEFEQFF. The CDR3 DNA follows: TGTGCCAGCTCCGGACTAGCGGGAGAATTCGAGCAGTTCTTC.

This chain connects TRBV7-8 to TRBJ2-6, with D uncertain. Trimming shortened V by 1 base and J by 0 bases, and 4 bases separated the two germline ends. The germline V gene encodes CDR1 SGHVS and CDR2 FQNEAQ. The CDR3 consists of 15 residues. CDR3: CASSLGVSGANVLTF. As DNA, the CDR3 is TGTGCCAGCAGCTTAGGAGTCTCTGGGGCCAACGTCCTGACTTTC.

The chain carries TRBV27 and TRBJ2-1; TRBD2 might be the D (6 bases). This CDR3 region has 13 residues. The germline V gene has CDR1 MNHEY and CDR2 SMNVEV (reference sequence). V lost 2 bases, J lost 5 bases, and 7 bases lay in between. CDR3 coding DNA: TGTGCCAGCAGTTTAGCGGGGAACAATGAGCAGTTCTTC. It codes for CASSLAGNNEQFF.

The V and J genes are TRBV6-1 and TRBJ2-3; TRBD2 agrees at 13 bases. V was pared by 5 bases and J by 5 bases, with 4 bases of the junction left unmatched. CDR1 MNHNS and CDR2 SASEGT come from the germline V gene. The CDR3 has 15 amino acids. CDR3: CASSWTSGRIDTQYF. The CDR3 nucleotides read TGTGCCAGCAGTTGGACTAGCGGGAGAATAGATACGCAGTATTTT.

This clone was recorded once. The DNA for the CDR3 is TGTGCCAGTAGTATAAGAGGAATTAACTATGGCTACACCTTC. It yields the protein CASSIRGINYGYTF. This chain connects TRBV19 to TRBJ1-2, with unresolved D. CDR1 and CDR2 (germline): LNHDA, SQIVND (reference sequence). The CDR3 totals 14 residues. Trimming shortened V by 2 bases and J by 1 base, and 8 bases separated the two germline ends.

This chain uses TRBV27 with TRBJ2-7; D gene uncertain. Germline lookup yields CDR1 MNHEY and CDR2 SMNVEV (reference sequence). V dropped 0 bases and J dropped 6 bases, with 12 bases sitting between them. This CDR3 has 14 residues. CDR3: CASSLSQWAFEQYF. The CDR3 nucleotides are TGTGCCAGCAGTTTATCGCAATGGGCCTTCGAGCAGTACTTC.